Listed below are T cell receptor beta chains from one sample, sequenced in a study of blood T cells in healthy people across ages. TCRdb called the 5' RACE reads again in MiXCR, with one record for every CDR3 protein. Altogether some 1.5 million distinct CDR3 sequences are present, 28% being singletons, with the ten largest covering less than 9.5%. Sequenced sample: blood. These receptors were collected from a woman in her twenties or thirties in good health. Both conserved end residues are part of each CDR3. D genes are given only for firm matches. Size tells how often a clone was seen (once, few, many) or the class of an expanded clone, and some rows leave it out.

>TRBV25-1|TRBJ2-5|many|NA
TGTGCCAGCAGTGAATACCGGGAGACCCAGTACTTC
CASSEYRETQYF
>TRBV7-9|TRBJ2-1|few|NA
TGTGCCAGCAGCTTACCGACAGCCAGCCGGGACTCAGAGAACTACAATGAGCAGTTCTTC
CASSLPTASRDSENYNEQFF
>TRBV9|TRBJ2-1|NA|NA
TGTGCCAGCAGCGTAGACCCGTCTAACAATGAGCAGTTCTTC
CASSVDPSNNEQFF
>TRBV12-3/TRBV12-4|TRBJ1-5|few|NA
TGTGCCAGCAGATACGCCGGGGATAGCAATCAGCCCCAGCATTTT
CASRYAGDSNQPQHF
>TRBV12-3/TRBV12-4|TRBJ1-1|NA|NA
TGTGCCAGCAGCTTTGCGATTTCGGGACATACCCTCACTGAACCTGAAGCTTTCTTT
CASSFAISGHTLTEPEAFF
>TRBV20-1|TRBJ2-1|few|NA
TGCAGTGCTAACCCCACTAGCATTTTAAATGAGCAGTTCTTC
CSANPTSILNEQFF
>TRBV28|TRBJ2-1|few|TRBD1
TGTGCCAGCAGCTGGACAGGGGAGAATGAGCAGTTCTTC
CASSWTGENEQFF
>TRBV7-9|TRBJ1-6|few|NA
TGTGCCAGCAGCTTAGGGGGGACCCCCCTCCACTTT
CASSLGGTPLHF
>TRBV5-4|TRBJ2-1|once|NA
TGTGCCAGCAGCATAGGGACAAAGACCAATGAGCAGTTCTTC
CASSIGTKTNEQFF
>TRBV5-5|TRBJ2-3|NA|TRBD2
TGTGCCAGCAGCCCGGAACTAGCGGTATTCACAGATACGCAGTATTTT
CASSPELAVFTDTQYF
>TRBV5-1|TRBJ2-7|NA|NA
TGCGCCAGCAGCTTGGCAAGCCAGGCCGACGAGCAGTACTTC
CASSLASQADEQYF
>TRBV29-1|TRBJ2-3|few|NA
TGCAGCGTTGAAGCACAACAAGGAACAGATACGCAGTATTTT
CSVEAQQGTDTQYF
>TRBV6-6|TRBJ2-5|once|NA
TGTGCCAGCAGCTCACCCGGGTTCGAAGAGACCCAGTACTTC
CASSSPGFEETQYF
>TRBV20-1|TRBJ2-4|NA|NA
TGCAGTGCTGAGGGTGGGAGGACCCAAAACATTCAGTACTTC
CSAEGGRTQNIQYF
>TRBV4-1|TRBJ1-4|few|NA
TGCGCCAGCAGCCAGGCATTAGAGGGAAAACTGTTTTTT
CASSQALEGKLFF
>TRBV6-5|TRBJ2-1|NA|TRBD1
TGTGCCAGCAGTACCGGGACAGGGAGGGGTGAGCAGTTCTTC
CASSTGTGRGEQFF
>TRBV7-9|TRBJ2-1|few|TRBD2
TGTGCCAGCAGCTTTGGACTAGCGGGTTCCTACAATGAGCAGTTCTTC
CASSFGLAGSYNEQFF
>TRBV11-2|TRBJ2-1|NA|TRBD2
TGTGCCAGCAGCTTAAGACTAGCGACCGAGAGGTTCAGTGAGCAGTTCTTC
CASSLRLATERFSEQFF
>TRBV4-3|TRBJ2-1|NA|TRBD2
TGCGCCAGCAGCCAAGCCCTAGCGGGTTTCTACAATGAGCAGTTCTTC
CASSQALAGFYNEQFF
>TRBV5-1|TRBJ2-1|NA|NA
TGCGCCAGCAGCCCGGACAGTTCAGGGGCCAATGAGCAGTTCTTC
CASSPDSSGANEQFF
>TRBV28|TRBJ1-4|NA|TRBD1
TGTGCCAGCAGTTTATGGGCAGGGGGTGAAGAAAAACTGTTTTTT
CASSLWAGGEEKLFF
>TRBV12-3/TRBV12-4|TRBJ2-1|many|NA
TGTGCCAGCACCTCCCCCGGTTTGCCTGGGGATGAGCAGTTCTTC
CASTSPGLPGDEQFF
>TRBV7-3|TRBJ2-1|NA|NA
TGTGCCAGCAGCCCCGAAGGCGGCGACAATGAGCAGTTCTTC
CASSPEGGDNEQFF
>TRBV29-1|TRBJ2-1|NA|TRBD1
TGCAGCGTTGTTCTCTTGACAGGGGGCGCGATGGAGTACAATGAGCAGTTCTTC
CSVVLLTGGAMEYNEQFF
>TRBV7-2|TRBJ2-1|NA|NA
TGTGCCAGCAGCTTAAGTTGGCGCAATGAGCAGTTCTTC
CASSLSWRNEQFF
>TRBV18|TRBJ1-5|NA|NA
TGTGCCAGCTCACCTTGGGAGGGAGGCAATCAGCCCCAGCATTTT
CASSPWEGGNQPQHF
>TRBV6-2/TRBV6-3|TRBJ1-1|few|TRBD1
TGTGCCAGCAGTTACCAACGACAGGGAATTACAGCTTTCTTT
CASSYQRQGITAFF
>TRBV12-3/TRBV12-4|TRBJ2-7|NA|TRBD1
TGTGCCAGCAGTCCGGGCAGGGGGTCTGACGAGCAGTACTTC
CASSPGRGSDEQYF
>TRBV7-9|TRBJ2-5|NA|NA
TGTGCCAGCATTCCTAGCTTGGGACCGGGACCCGAAGAGACCCAGTACTTC
CASIPSLGPGPEETQYF
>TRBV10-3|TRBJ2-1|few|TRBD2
TGTGCCATCAGTGATAAGCGGGAGCGGAATGAGCAGTTCTTC
CAISDKRERNEQFF
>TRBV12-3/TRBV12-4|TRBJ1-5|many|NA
TGTGCCAGCAGCTTCGTCAATCAGCCCCAGCATTTT
CASSFVNQPQHF
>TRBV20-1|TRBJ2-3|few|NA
TGCAGTGCTAGAGACTTGGAGGGGGTGAAGGATACGCAGTATTTT
CSARDLEGVKDTQYF
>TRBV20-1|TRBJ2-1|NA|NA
TGCAGTGCTAACCAGGGGGGGTACAATGAGCAGTTCTTC
CSANQGGYNEQFF
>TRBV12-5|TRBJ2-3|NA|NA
TGTGCTAGTGGTTTAGGGCTTGGCACAGATACGCAGTATTTT
CASGLGLGTDTQYF
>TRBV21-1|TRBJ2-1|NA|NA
TGTGCCAGCAGCAAATTTCCTTATTGCTCCTACAATGAGCAGTTCTTC
CASSKFPYCSYNEQFF
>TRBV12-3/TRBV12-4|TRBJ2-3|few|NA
TGTGCCAACAGACCGGGTAACACAGATACGCAGTATTTT
CANRPGNTDTQYF
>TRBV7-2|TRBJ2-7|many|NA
TGTGCCAGCAGCCAGTCAATAAGGCCCTACGAGCAGTACTTC
CASSQSIRPYEQYF
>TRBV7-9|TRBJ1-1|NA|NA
TGTGCCAGCAGGTTATTTGCGACGGAAGAAGCTTTCTTT
CASRLFATEEAFF
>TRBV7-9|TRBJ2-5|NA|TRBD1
TGTGTCAGCAGCCCTAGGACAGGGCAAGAGACCCAGTACTTC
CVSSPRTGQETQYF
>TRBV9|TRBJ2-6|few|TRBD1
TGTGCCAGCAGCATGACAGGGACTGGGGCCAACGTCCTGACTTTC
CASSMTGTGANVLTF
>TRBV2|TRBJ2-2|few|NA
TGTGCCAGCAGTGGTTTTAGGGACACCGGGGAGCTGTTTTTT
CASSGFRDTGELFF
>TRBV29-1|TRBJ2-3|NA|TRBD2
TGCAGCGTGAACCCTAGCGGGGGGGGCACAGATACGCAGTATTTT
CSVNPSGGGTDTQYF
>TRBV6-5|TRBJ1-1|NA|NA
TGTGCCAGCAGGACCCGGGGGGATCTGAACACTGAAGCTTTCTTT
CASRTRGDLNTEAFF
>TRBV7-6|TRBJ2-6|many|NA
TGTGCCAGCAGCTTACTCCCAGGAGCCAGCTCTGGGGCCAACGTCCTGACTTTC
CASSLLPGASSGANVLTF
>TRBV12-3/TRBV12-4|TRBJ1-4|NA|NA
TGTGCTAGCAGGATGGTGGAAGCTGAAAAACTGTTTTTT
CASRMVEAEKLFF
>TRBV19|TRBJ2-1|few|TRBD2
TGTGCCAGTAGTACAACGGGACTAGCGGGGGATGAGCAGTTCTTC
CASSTTGLAGDEQFF
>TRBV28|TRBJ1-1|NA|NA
TGTGCCAGCAGACTTCTTACTGAAGCTTTCTTT
CASRLLTEAFF
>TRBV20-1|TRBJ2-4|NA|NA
TGCAGTGCTAGCGTGACCCCCTACAATGAGCAGTACTTC
CSASVTPYNEQYF
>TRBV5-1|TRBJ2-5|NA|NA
TGCGCCAGCAGCTGGTCTGCTAGCGCGGGAGAGACCCAGTACTTC
CASSWSASAGETQYF